This T cell receptor (beta chain) was found in a study of CD8+ T cells in alopecia areata. Study summary: After 6 to 18 months of tofacitinib, follow-up continued 6 months off drug.

The V end lost 3 bases, the J end lost 10 bases, and 13 bases lay between the germline ends. CDR1 is PRHDT and CDR2 is FYEKMQ in the germline V gene (reference sequence). The CDR3 runs to 14 residues. About this clone: No antigen is known for it.

The treatment denotes: oral pan-JAK inhibitor, 5-10 mg twice daily. Study-wide results and caveats: Scalp clonality, along with expanded CD8+ clones among the top 100, was significantly decreased by tofacitinib.

Extraction and reverse transcription of RNA yielded cDNA as the sequencing template. TCRdb keeps only in-frame clones here, not all; method: immunoSEQ multiplex PCR. The data show 95,000 to 100,000 clones, almost 60% seen once. The sequence derives from a human donor with alopecia areata. Sequences were derived from CD8+ T cells sorted from blood, sampled at approximately week 60, from a patient treated with tofacitinib. The rearrangement links TRBV13 to TRBJ1-6, with D uncertain. CDR3 protein: CASSLGNGESPLHF. As DNA, the CDR3 is TGTGCCAGCAGCTTGGGGAATGGGGAATCACCCCTCCACTTT.